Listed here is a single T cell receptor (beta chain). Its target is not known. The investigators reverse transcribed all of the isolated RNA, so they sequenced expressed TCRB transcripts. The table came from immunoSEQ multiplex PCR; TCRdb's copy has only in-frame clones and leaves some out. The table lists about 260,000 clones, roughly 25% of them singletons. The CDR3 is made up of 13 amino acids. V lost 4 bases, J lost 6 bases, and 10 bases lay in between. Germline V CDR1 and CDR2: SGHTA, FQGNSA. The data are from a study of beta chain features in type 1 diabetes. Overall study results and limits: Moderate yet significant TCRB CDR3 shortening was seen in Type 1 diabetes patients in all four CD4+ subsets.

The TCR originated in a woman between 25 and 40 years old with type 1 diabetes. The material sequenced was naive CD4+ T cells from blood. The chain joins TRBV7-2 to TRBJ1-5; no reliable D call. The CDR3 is CASSSNRGQPQHF. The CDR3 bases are TGTGCCAGCAGCTCAAATCGGGGTCAGCCCCAGCATTTT.